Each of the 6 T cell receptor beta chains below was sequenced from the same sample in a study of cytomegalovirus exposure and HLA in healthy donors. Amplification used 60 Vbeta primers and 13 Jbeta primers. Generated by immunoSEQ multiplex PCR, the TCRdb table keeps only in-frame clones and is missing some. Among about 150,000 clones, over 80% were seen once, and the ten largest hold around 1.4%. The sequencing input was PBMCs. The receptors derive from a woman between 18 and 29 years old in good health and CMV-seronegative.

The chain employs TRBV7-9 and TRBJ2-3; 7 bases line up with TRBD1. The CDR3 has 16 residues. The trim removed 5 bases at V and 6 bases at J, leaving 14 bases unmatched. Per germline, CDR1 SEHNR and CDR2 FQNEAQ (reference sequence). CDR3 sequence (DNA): TGTGCCAGCAGCCCCAAGCCTCGGACAGGCGGGGATACGCAGTATTTT. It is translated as CASSPKPRTGGDTQYF.

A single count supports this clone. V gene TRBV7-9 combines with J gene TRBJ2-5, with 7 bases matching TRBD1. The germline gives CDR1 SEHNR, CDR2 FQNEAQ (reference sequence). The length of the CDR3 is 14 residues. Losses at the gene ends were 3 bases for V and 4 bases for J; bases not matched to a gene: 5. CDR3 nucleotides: TGTGCCAGCAGCTTTCCCACAGGGGCAGAGACCCAGTACTTC. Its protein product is CASSFPTGAETQYF. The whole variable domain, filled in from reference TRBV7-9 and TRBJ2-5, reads DTGVSQNPRHKITKRGQNVTFRCDPISEHNRLYWYRQTLGQGPEFLTYFQNEAQLEKSRLLSDRFSAERPKGSFSTLEIQRTEQGDSAMYLCASSFPTGAETQYFGPGTRLLVL.

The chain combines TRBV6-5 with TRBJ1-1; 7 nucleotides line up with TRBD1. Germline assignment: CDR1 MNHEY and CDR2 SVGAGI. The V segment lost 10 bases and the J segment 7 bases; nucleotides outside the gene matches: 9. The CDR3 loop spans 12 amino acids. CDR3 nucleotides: TGTGCCACACACAGGGGATCTAGTGAAGCTTTCTTT. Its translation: CATHRGSSEAFF.

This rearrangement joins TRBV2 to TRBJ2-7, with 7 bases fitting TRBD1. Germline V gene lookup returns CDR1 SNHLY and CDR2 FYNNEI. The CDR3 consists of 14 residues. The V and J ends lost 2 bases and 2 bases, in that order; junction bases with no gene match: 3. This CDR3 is CASSEKGTAYEQYF. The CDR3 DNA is TGTGCCAGCAGTGAAAAAGGGACAGCCTACGAGCAGTACTTC.

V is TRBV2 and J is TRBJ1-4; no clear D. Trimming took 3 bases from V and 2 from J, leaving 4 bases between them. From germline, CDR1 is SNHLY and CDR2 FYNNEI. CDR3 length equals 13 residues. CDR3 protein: CASSDRTNEKLFF. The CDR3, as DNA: TGTGCCAGCAGTGACAGGACTAATGAAAAACTGTTTTTT.

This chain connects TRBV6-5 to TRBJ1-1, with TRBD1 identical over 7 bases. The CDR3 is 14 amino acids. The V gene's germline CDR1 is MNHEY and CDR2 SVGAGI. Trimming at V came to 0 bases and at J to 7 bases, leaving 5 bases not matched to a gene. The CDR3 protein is CASSYSEGAFEAFF. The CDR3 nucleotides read TGTGCCAGCAGTTACTCGGAGGGGGCCTTTGAAGCTTTCTTT.